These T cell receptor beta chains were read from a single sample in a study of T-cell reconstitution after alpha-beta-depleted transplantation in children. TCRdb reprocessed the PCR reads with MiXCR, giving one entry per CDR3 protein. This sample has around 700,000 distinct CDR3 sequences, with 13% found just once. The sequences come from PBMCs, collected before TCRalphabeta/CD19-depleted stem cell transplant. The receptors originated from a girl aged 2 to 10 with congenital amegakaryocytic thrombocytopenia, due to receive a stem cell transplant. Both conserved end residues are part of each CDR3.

CASSLYYGTGKLGDQPQHF	TRBV11-2	TRBJ1-5
CAALSFVGNTIYF	TRBV12-3/TRBV12-4	TRBJ1-3
CASMRGNTGELFF	TRBV28	TRBJ2-2
CAISGSGPKETQYF	TRBV10-3	TRBJ2-5
CASSFSIPYEQYF	TRBV12-3/TRBV12-4	TRBJ2-7
CASSLAGAGGEQYF	TRBV7-6	TRBJ2-7
CSVLGQIDEQFF	TRBV29-1	TRBJ2-1
CASLFAGEETQYF	TRBV7-2	TRBJ2-5
CASSIATEGGYTF	TRBV19	TRBJ1-2
CASSQVPGKDEQYF	TRBV4-1	TRBJ2-7
CASSDLADEQFF	TRBV6-4	TRBJ2-1
CASSRGDEQFF	TRBV18	TRBJ2-1
CASSSSLNQPQHF	TRBV11-2	TRBJ1-5
CSAGREVYNEQFF	TRBV20-1	TRBJ2-1
CASSIGRNTGELFF	TRBV27	TRBJ2-2
CASSLQVSSYNEQFF	TRBV7-9	TRBJ2-1
CSAREPLRVADPYEQYF	TRBV20-1	TRBJ2-7
CSARSWGPTDTQYF	TRBV20-1	TRBJ2-3
CAWSPGTGSAQYF	TRBV30	TRBJ2-5
CASKQTEFNEKLFF	TRBV5-1	TRBJ1-4
CASSWVPGANVLTF	TRBV6-2/TRBV6-3	TRBJ2-6
CSVKPLRYGYTF	TRBV29-1	TRBJ1-2
CASSLISGNTGELFF	TRBV5-1	TRBJ2-2
CASSSGYTKREGTDTQYF	TRBV12-3/TRBV12-4	TRBJ2-3
CSAISGPGQYF	TRBV20-1	TRBJ2-7
CASSRDGGGDGYTF	TRBV6-4	TRBJ1-2
CASSFTSIPYEQYF	TRBV5-1	TRBJ2-7
CASSLQRFSGNTIYF	TRBV28	TRBJ1-3
CASTRDRNYGYTF	TRBV6-2/TRBV6-3	TRBJ1-2
CASSFRDHSYEQYF	TRBV5-1	TRBJ2-7
CASTSVTGELFF	TRBV28	TRBJ2-2
CAISLAGYYEQYF	TRBV10-3	TRBJ2-7
CASSTLSPSYNEQFF	TRBV7-6	TRBJ2-1
CASSLASPGQGGYTF	TRBV12-3/TRBV12-4	TRBJ1-2
CSAQRTVFEAFF	TRBV20-1	TRBJ1-1
CSALDWAKANGDYEQYF	TRBV20-1	TRBJ2-7
CSARWANEQYF	TRBV20-1	TRBJ2-7
CASSPYGVAGGYEQYF	TRBV7-6	TRBJ2-7
CASSLLHTRTYNEQFF	TRBV7-3	TRBJ2-1
CSVNRGRAGDYGYTF	TRBV29-1	TRBJ1-2
CASTSEGRQFF	TRBV6-6	TRBJ2-1
CASSHADRGAYNEQFF	TRBV7-9	TRBJ2-1
CASSLGSRGQSYEQYF	TRBV12-3/TRBV12-4	TRBJ2-7
CATSTYEETQYF	TRBV15	TRBJ2-5
CASSFREYYEQYF	TRBV7-9	TRBJ2-7
CASFRQGGNEQFF	TRBV5-1	TRBJ2-1
CASSPRSVQGGTDTQYF	TRBV14	TRBJ2-3
CSVVSGGSGYTF	TRBV29-1	TRBJ1-2
CASTRYNEQFF	TRBV28	TRBJ2-1
CSARPPVQAGALSEQFF	TRBV20-1	TRBJ2-1
CASSLALHSGTEAFF	TRBV5-1	TRBJ1-1
CASSSELAGYEQYF	TRBV5-1	TRBJ2-7
CSARALNTGELFF	TRBV20-1	TRBJ2-2
CASSLMGQLNTEAFF	TRBV5-1	TRBJ1-1
CASRLHTGGSYGYTF	TRBV7-2	TRBJ1-2
CASSFRLAGGGDNEQFF	TRBV7-9	TRBJ2-1